This TCR beta chain is drawn from a study of T cells in Graves' hyperthyroidism and ophthalmopathy. Amplification of TCR beta CDR3 regions used RNA as the template. The HTBI set primed first-round TCR CDR3 RT-PCR. TCRdb redid the calling of the multiplex PCR reads with MiXCR, one entry per CDR3 protein. Of some 380,000 distinct CDR3 sequences listed, roughly 14% are singletons. V dropped 5 bases and J dropped 7 bases, with 11 bases sitting between them. CDR1 is SGHTA and CDR2 is FQGNSA in the germline V gene. The CDR3 sequence is 13 residues long. The sample holds many counts of this clonotype. The clonotype comes from a man aged 25-45 years with Graves' hyperthyroidism that later progressed to Graves' ophthalmopathy. Sequenced sample: blood. This chain connects TRBV7-2 to TRBJ2-2; D perhaps matches TRBD2 (5 bases). This CDR3 is CASSPVRGGELFF. The CDR3 nucleotides are TGTGCCAGCAGCCCCGTTCGGGGCGGGGAGCTGTTTTTT.